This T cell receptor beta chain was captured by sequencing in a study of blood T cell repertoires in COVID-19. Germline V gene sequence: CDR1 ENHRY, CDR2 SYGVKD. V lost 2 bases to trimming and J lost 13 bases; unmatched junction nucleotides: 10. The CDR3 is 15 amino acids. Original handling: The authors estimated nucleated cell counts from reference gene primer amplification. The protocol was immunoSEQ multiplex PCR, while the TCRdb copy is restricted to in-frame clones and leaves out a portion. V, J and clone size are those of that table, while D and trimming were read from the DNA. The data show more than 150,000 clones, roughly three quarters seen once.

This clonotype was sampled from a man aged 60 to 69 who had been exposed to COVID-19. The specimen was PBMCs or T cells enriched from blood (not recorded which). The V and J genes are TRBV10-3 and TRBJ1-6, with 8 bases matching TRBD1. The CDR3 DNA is TGTGCCATCAGTGAGGTTGACAGGGGAGTCGTGCCCCTCCACTTT. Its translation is CAISEVDRGVVPLHF.